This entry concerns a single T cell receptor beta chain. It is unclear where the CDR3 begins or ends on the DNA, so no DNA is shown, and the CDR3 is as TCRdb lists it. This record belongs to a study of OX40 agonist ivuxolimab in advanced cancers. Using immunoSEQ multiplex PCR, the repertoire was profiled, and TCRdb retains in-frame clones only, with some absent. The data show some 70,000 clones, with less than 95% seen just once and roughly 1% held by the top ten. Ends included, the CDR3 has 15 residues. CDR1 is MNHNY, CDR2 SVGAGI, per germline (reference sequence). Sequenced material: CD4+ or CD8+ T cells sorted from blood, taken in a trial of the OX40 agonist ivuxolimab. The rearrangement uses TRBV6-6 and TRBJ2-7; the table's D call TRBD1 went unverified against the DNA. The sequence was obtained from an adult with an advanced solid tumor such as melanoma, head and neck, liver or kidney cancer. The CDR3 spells CASILDRGRHYEQYF.